The TCR beta chain under discussion was sequenced for a study of T cell responses to AZD1222 COVID-19 vaccine. Germline CDR1 reads SGHVS; CDR2 reads FQNEAQ. Trimming left V 1 base short and J 2 bases short, with 12 bases between. The CDR3 runs 16 residues. Study observations and caveats: Every sample of the repertoires postdated the peak T cell response. In a largely white British group with more females than males, clonal diversity was possibly underestimated. Nearly half of unique spike-specific TCRs reportedly avoided B.1.351 and B.1.1.7 mutated regions. Vaccine-associated CD4 TCRs ranged over spike, dominating at 160-218 and 743-854.

Generated by immunoSEQ multiplex PCR, the TCRdb table keeps only in-frame clones and is missing some. Counted here are 130,000 or so clones, over 75% occurring once; the ten biggest clones make up 7.9%. Notes on this clone: The antigen is not known.

The material sequenced was peripheral blood, taken 28 days after the second dose of the MenACWY control vaccine. The chain carries TRBV7-8 and TRBJ1-3; D ambiguous. The origin of this receptor is an adult who received the MenACWY meningococcal vaccine as a control. CDR3: CASSLESEGTGNTIYF. The CDR3 DNA reads TGTGCCAGCAGCTTAGAATCGGAGGGAACTGGAAACACCATATATTTT.